These T cell receptor beta chains were read from a single sample in a study of graft-versus-host responses after intestinal transplantation. Clones were sequenced by immunoSEQ multiplex PCR, and TCRdb holds only the in-frame ones, with some missing. The profile shows some 23,000 clones, approximately 94% of them singletons. The sample here was PBMCs, taken 156 days after intestinal transplant. These receptors were taken from a human patient who received an intestinal transplant, so some T cells may come from the graft donor. Each CDR3 is given with its conserved first and last residue. D genes are given only for firm matches. Part of the rows lack a size; the others show once, few, many or a class for expanded clones.

d_call,j_call,clone_size,v_call,cdr3_nt,cdr3_aa
TRBD1,TRBJ2-5,few,TRBV6-1,TGTGCCAGCGGCCGGGGACAGGGGGCTCAGACCCAGTACTTC,CASGRGQGAQTQYF
.,TRBJ2-7,.,TRBV6-1,TGTGCCAGCAGTGATACCGGGACGGGCGCCTACGAGCAGTACTTC,CASSDTGTGAYEQYF
.,TRBJ2-2,.,TRBV21-1,TGTGCCAGCAGCACCCGACAGGGAACCGGGGAGCTGTTTTTT,CASSTRQGTGELFF
.,TRBJ1-3,.,TRBV7-8,TGTGCCAGCAGCTTGTATGGCTCTGGAAACACCATATATTTT,CASSLYGSGNTIYF
.,TRBJ2-3,.,TRBV4-3,TGCGCCAGCAGCCTGGACAGCACAGATACGCAGTATTTT,CASSLDSTDTQYF
TRBD1,TRBJ2-1,.,TRBV13,TGTGCCAGCAGCGGCGGAACGACAGGGCGCTCCTACAATGAGCAGTTCTTC,CASSGGTTGRSYNEQFF
.,TRBJ1-4,.,TRBV5-4,TGTGCCAGCAGCTTACAGGGTGGCGTAGGAGAAAAACTGTTTTTT,CASSLQGGVGEKLFF
.,TRBJ2-7,.,TRBV27,TGTGCCAGCAGTTGGGGTGCGGGAAATACTTACGAGCAGTACTTC,CASSWGAGNTYEQYF
TRBD1,TRBJ2-5,.,TRBV27,TGTGCCAGCAGTCGGTCCCCACTGGGACAGGGGGAGACCCAGTACTTC,CASSRSPLGQGETQYF
.,TRBJ2-5,.,TRBV5-1,TGCGCCAGCAGCTTGGTACCCTACCAGGGGCCCCAAGAGACCCAGTACTTC,CASSLVPYQGPQETQYF
.,TRBJ1-5,.,TRBV6-1,TGTGCCAGCAGTGATAGGGCAGGGAATCAGCCCCAGCATTTT,CASSDRAGNQPQHF
TRBD2,TRBJ2-7,.,TRBV30,TGTGCCTGGAGTGCGGCTAGCGGGGGTCTCTACGAGCAGTACTTC,CAWSAASGGLYEQYF
.,TRBJ1-3,.,TRBV5-5,TGTGCCAGCAGCTTGGATGTAGGGTCTGGAAACACCATATATTTT,CASSLDVGSGNTIYF
.,TRBJ1-6,.,TRBV11-2,TGTGCCAGCAGCTTAGAGGCGATAGATAATTCACCCCTCCACTTT,CASSLEAIDNSPLHF
TRBD1,TRBJ2-3,.,TRBV7-3,TGTGCCAGCAGCTTAACTCGACAGACAGGGGACACAGATACGCAGTATTTT,CASSLTRQTGDTDTQYF
.,TRBJ2-1,.,TRBV2,TGTGCCAGCAGTGTAGGGTTTGGGGTAGAGTACAATGAGCAGTTCTTC,CASSVGFGVEYNEQFF
.,TRBJ2-1,.,TRBV21-1,TGTGCCAGCAGCAAAGCCGGGCCCTCTCGTGACCGATCCTACAATGAGCAGTTCTTC,CASSKAGPSRDRSYNEQFF
.,TRBJ2-2,.,TRBV7-9,TGTGCCAGCAGACGAATAACGGGAACCGGGGAGCTGTTTTTT,CASRRITGTGELFF
.,TRBJ2-5,.,TRBV18,TGTGCCAGCTCAAGTCAGGCAGGCCAAGAGACCCAGTACTTC,CASSSQAGQETQYF
.,TRBJ2-2,.,TRBV18,TGTGCCAGCTCACAAAATGGCGCAACGAACACCGGGGAGCTGTTTTTT,CASSQNGATNTGELFF
.,TRBJ2-7,once,TRBV5-6,TGTGCCAGCAGCTTGGACAGTCCCTACGAGCAGTACTTC,CASSLDSPYEQYF
.,TRBJ2-3,.,TRBV2,TGTGCCAGCGGACGGGGGGCCATCACAGATACGCAGTATTTT,CASGRGAITDTQYF
TRBD1,TRBJ1-1,.,TRBV9,TGTGCCAGTAGCCTATATGGGGACAGTGAAGCTTTCTTT,CASSLYGDSEAFF
.,TRBJ1-5,.,TRBV5-8,TGTGCCAGCAGCTTACTCGGGGCCGGCAATCAGCCCCAGCATTTT,CASSLLGAGNQPQHF
.,TRBJ1-2,once,TRBV9,TGTGCCAGCAGCGTAGACCCCTCGGCTTTGGGGGGCTGCACCTTC,CASSVDPSALGGCTF
TRBD2,TRBJ2-3,.,TRBV5-1,TGCGCCAGCACCCTGGGGGGTAGCGGGAGTATTACAGATACGCAGTATTTT,CASTLGGSGSITDTQYF
TRBD2,TRBJ2-5,.,TRBV5-4,TGTGCCAGCAGTTGGGGACTACAACAAGAGACCCAGTACTTC,CASSWGLQQETQYF
TRBD1,TRBJ1-1,.,TRBV27,TGTGCCAGCAGTGGGCTTCGGACAGGGGGCCCTGAAGCTTTCTTT,CASSGLRTGGPEAFF
TRBD2,TRBJ2-7,.,TRBV28,TGTGCCAGCAGAACCTCAAGCGGGAGGGCCTACCACGAGCAGTACTTC,CASRTSSGRAYHEQYF
TRBD2,TRBJ2-3,.,TRBV5-1,TGCGCCAGCAGCTTGGGACTAGCGGGAGGCCTACCCACAGATACGCAGTATTTT,CASSLGLAGGLPTDTQYF
TRBD1,TRBJ2-1,.,TRBV7-9,TGTGCCAGCAGCTCAGGGGGCGGAGGTCATGAGCAGTTCTTC,CASSSGGGGHEQFF